These 27 T cell receptor beta chains originate from one sample sequenced in a study of T cells in Graves' hyperthyroidism and ophthalmopathy. Amplification yielded TCR beta CDR3 regions, with RNA transcripts as the source. Carried out on the TCR CDR3, a first-round RT-PCR used the HTBI primer set. TCRdb recomputed calls from the multiplex PCR reads with MiXCR, one row per CDR3 protein. Here the sample spans about 600,000 distinct CDR3 sequences, approximately 15% being singletons. Input material: blood. These receptors came from a woman between 18 and 29 years old with Graves' ophthalmopathy.

This clonotype was seen repeatedly, ten times or more. J is TRBJ1-1 and V is TRBV11-2, with a weak D call TRBD1 (5 bases). The CDR3 loop spans 14 amino acids. Germline loops: CDR1 SGHAT, CDR2 FQNNGV. The ends were cut back, 5 bases at V and 5 bases at J, with 15 bases in the middle. CDR3 residues: CASSPRRGETEAFF. The CDR3 DNA reads TGTGCCAGCAGCCCCCGACGGGGGGAGACTGAAGCTTTCTTT.

The chain has TRBV19 and TRBJ2-7; either TRBD1 or TRBD2 may supply D (5 bases each). CDR3 length: 15 residues. CDR1 is LNHDA, CDR2 SQIVND, per germline (reference sequence). V was cut by 3 bases and J by 5 bases, with 17 bases left in between. CDR3 bases: TGTGCCAGTAGTATGGGCTGGGGGTCAAGGAACGAGCAGTACTTC. It is translated as CASSMGWGSRNEQYF.

This clonotype was seen at least ten times. This rearrangement joins TRBV12-3 or TRBV12-4 to TRBJ2-3; perhaps TRBD1 as D (6 bases). Trimming stripped 2 bases from V and 0 bases from J, with 12 bases between. This CDR3 region has 16 residues. The DNA of the CDR3 is TGTGCCAGCAGTTTATGGGACACGATCAGCACAGATACGCAGTATTTT. Encoded protein: CASSLWDTISTDTQYF.

This clonotype was observed at least ten times. The chain links TRBV11-2 to TRBJ2-3, with TRBD2 matching over 15 bases. Germline V lookup: CDR1 SGHAT, CDR2 FQNNGV. With V trimmed by 1 base and J by 6 bases, 5 bases remained unmatched. CDR3 size: 17 residues. In DNA form, the CDR3 reads TGTGCCAGCAGCTTAGGGACTAGCGGGAGGGTTCCGGATACGCAGTATTTT. Translation gives CASSLGTSGRVPDTQYF. The whole variable domain, remainder taken from reference TRBV11-2 and TRBJ2-3, is EAGVAQSPRYKIIEKRQSVAFWCNPISGHATLYWYQQILGQGPKLLIQFQNNGVVDDSQLPKDRFSAERLKGVDSTLKIQPAKLEDSAVYLCASSLGTSGRVPDTQYFGPGTRLTVL.

This clonotype was picked up a small number of times. The genes are TRBV11-2 and TRBJ1-6; D not resolved. Germline CDR1 SGHAT, CDR2 FQNNGV. V was cut by 5 bases and J by 8 bases, with 19 bases left in between. The CDR3 loop spans 16 amino acids. CDR3 region: CASSPNQGRSHSPLHF. The CDR3 nucleotides read TGTGCCAGCAGCCCTAACCAAGGCCGAAGCCATTCACCCCTCCACTTT. The full variable domain, rest sourced from reference TRBV11-2 and TRBJ1-6, is EAGVAQSPRYKIIEKRQSVAFWCNPISGHATLYWYQQILGQGPKLLIQFQNNGVVDDSQLPKDRFSAERLKGVDSTLKIQPAKLEDSAVYLCASSPNQGRSHSPLHFGNGTRLTVT.

This clonotype was recorded a few times. This rearrangement joins TRBV7-9 to TRBJ1-2; D gene uncertain. Germline CDR1 SEHNR, CDR2 FQNEAQ (reference sequence). CDR3 length equals 14 residues. Trimming pared 5 bases from V and 6 bases from J, leaving 16 bases between. CDR3: CASSPIDFSDGYTF. In nucleotides, the CDR3 is TGTGCCAGCAGCCCAATTGACTTCAGCGATGGCTACACCTTC. The whole variable domain, remainder taken from reference TRBV7-9 and TRBJ1-2, is DTGVSQNPRHKITKRGQNVTFRCDPISEHNRLYWYRQTLGQGPEFLTYFQNEAQLEKSRLLSDRFSAERPKGSFSTLEIQRTEQGDSAMYLCASSPIDFSDGYTFGSGTRLTVV.

This clonotype was found many times. The V call is TRBV24-1, the J call TRBJ2-3; D is uncertain. Between the trimmed V and J ends, which lost 3 bases and 0 bases, there was a span of 15 bases. CDR1 KGHDR and CDR2 SFDVKD come from the germline V gene. This CDR3 is 17 amino acids long. This CDR3 reads CATSDPPADSSTDTQYF. As DNA, the CDR3 is TGTGCCACCAGTGATCCACCAGCTGATTCTAGCACAGATACGCAGTATTTT.

This clonotype showed up just a few times. This chain connects TRBV19 to TRBJ2-2, with 8 nucleotides matching TRBD2. The CDR3 consists of 17 residues. J gave up 4 bases and V 2 bases, and 9 bases lay outside the gene matches. Germline V gives CDR1 LNHDA, CDR2 SQIVND (reference sequence). The CDR3 sequence: CASSISSGAVGTGELFF. The CDR3 DNA reads TGTGCCAGTAGTATAAGTAGCGGGGCCGTGGGCACCGGGGAGCTGTTTTTT.

The V call is TRBV7-9, the J call TRBJ2-7; tentatively, D is TRBD2 (6 bases). V lost 5 bases, J lost 3 bases, and 14 bases lay in between. The CDR3 contains 14 residues. The germline V gene has CDR1 SEHNR and CDR2 FQNEAQ (reference sequence). The CDR3 DNA sequence: TGTGCCAGCAGCCCGGGACTCGTATACTACGAGCAGTACTTC. It translates to CASSPGLVYYEQYF.

The chain is built from TRBV19 and TRBJ2-3; no clear D. V lost 3 bases and J 5 bases, leaving 6 bases between the germline ends. Germline CDR1 LNHDA, CDR2 SQIVND (reference sequence). CDR3 length: 12 amino acids. The DNA for the CDR3 is TGTGCCAGTAGTATCTTTGGAGATACGCAGTATTTT. Its translation: CASSIFGDTQYF.

V and J are TRBV9 and TRBJ2-7; unclear D gene. With 0 bases removed from V and 7 bases from J, the gap between germline ends came to 11 bases. The CDR3 is 13 amino acids. CDR1 SGDLS and CDR2 YYNGEE come from the germline V gene. CDR3 residues: CASSVVGSGEQYF. In DNA form, the CDR3 reads TGTGCCAGCAGCGTAGTCGGCAGTGGGGAGCAGTACTTC.

This clonotype came up many times. The CDR3 sequence: CASSLAAGGVSNQPQHF. CDR3 bases: TGTGCCAGCAGTTTGGCGGCCGGGGGCGTTAGCAATCAGCCCCAGCATTTT. The J gene is TRBJ1-5, the V gene TRBV28, with a possible D match to TRBD1 (6 bases). V was clipped by 3 bases and J by 0 bases, with 15 bases between them. The CDR3 has 17 residues. Germline V gene sequence: CDR1 MDHEN, CDR2 SYDVKM.

At least ten counts were recorded for this clonotype. The chain has TRBV5-5 and TRBJ2-1; no definite D call. The CDR3 length is 13 residues. Trimming cost V 3 bases and J 4 bases, with 8 bases left between them. Germline V gene sequence: CDR1 SGHKS, CDR2 YYEKEE (reference sequence). The CDR3 sequence is CASSWSQYNEQFF. The CDR3 nucleotides read TGTGCCAGCAGCTGGAGTCAGTACAATGAGCAGTTCTTC. The full variable domain, in which reference TRBV5-5 and TRBJ2-1 provide the parts outside the CDR3, is DAGVTQSPTHLIKTRGQQVTLRCSPISGHKSVSWYQQVLGQGPQFIFQYYEKEERGRGNFPDRFSARQFPNYSSELNVNALLLGDSALYLCASSWSQYNEQFFGPGTRLTVL.

This clonotype was observed many times. V is TRBV6-6 and J is TRBJ2-3, with D perhaps matching TRBD1 (6 bases). Trimming left V 1 base short and J 2 bases short, with 13 bases between. CDR3 length: 16 amino acids. Germline V gene sequence: CDR1 MNHNY, CDR2 SVGAGI (reference sequence). The CDR3 reads CASSYYRDTTTDTQYF. The CDR3 region has the DNA TGTGCCAGCAGTTACTACCGGGACACTACCACAGATACGCAGTATTTT.

CDR3 in amino acids: CSARDPRFGQYF. CDR3 coding DNA: TGCAGTGCTAGAGATCCGAGGTTCGGGCAGTACTTC. The chain employs TRBV20-1 and TRBJ2-7; D is unclear. This CDR3 has 12 residues. Looked up from germline, CDR1 is DFQATT and CDR2 is SNEGSKA (reference sequence). Trimming left V 0 bases short and J 9 bases short, with 12 bases between.

This clonotype has at least ten counts. The rearrangement links TRBV28 to TRBJ2-5; TRBD2 aligns across 10 bases. V lost 3 bases, J lost 3 bases, and 13 bases stayed unmatched. The CDR3 is made up of 18 amino acids. Germline CDR1 is MDHEN and CDR2 is SYDVKM. CDR3 coding DNA: TGTGCCAGCAGTTTGAACCCCTTCGTTCTAGCGGGGGAAGAGACCCAGTACTTC. This codes for CASSLNPFVLAGEETQYF. The variable domain in full, with the rest retrieved from reference TRBV28 and TRBJ2-5, is DVKVTQSSRYLVKRTGEKVFLECVQDMDHENMFWYRQDPGLGLRLIYFSYDVKMKEKGDIPEGYSVSREKKERFSLILESASTNQTSMYLCASSLNPFVLAGEETQYFGPGTRLLVL.

This clonotype has a handful of counts. One end of the junction is discordant with germline, which a read error may explain. V gene TRBV6-5 combines with J gene TRBJ2-1, with a tentative D call TRBD2 (6 bases). The CDR3 has 14 residues. CDR1 MNHEY and CDR2 SVGAGI come from the germline V gene. CDR3 in DNA: TGTGCCAGCAGTAACTCGGGAGCCTGGAATGAGCAGTTCTTC. This sequence encodes CASSNSGAWNEQFF.

In this sample, this clonotype turned up many times. The rearrangement joins TRBV20-1 to TRBJ2-5, with TRBD1 matching over 10 bases. The CDR3 is 14 amino acids. The germline CDR1 and CDR2 sequences are DFQATT and SNEGSKA (reference sequence). With V trimmed by 0 bases and J by 6 bases, 4 bases remained unmatched. CDR3 residues: CSARDRDRGQTQYF. In DNA form, the CDR3 reads TGCAGTGCTAGAGATCGGGACAGGGGACAGACCCAGTACTTC.

This clonotype has a handful of counts. The junction shows a germline mismatch at one end, possibly a read error. This chain's CDR3 is CATSDSTVSETFF. The DNA of the CDR3 is TGTGCCACCAGTGATTCAACGGTGTCTGAAACTTTCTTT. The chain joins TRBV24-1 to TRBJ1-1; D ambiguous. Germline V gene lookup returns CDR1 KGHDR and CDR2 SFDVKD. The CDR3 is made up of 13 amino acids.

The chain couples TRBV19 to TRBJ2-7; 11 bases align to TRBD2. The CDR3 covers 15 residues. The germline V gene encodes CDR1 LNHDA and CDR2 SQIVND (reference sequence). The junction had 4 bases not matched to a gene; V was cut back by 4 bases and J by 2 bases. The CDR3 here is CASSTVLAGAYEQYF. CDR3 sequence (DNA): TGTGCCAGTAGTACGGTACTAGCGGGGGCCTACGAGCAGTACTTC. Filled out from reference TRBV19 and TRBJ2-7, the complete variable domain reads DGGITQSPKYLFRKEGQNVTLSCEQNLNHDAMYWYRQDPGQGLRLIYYSQIVNDFQKGDIAEGYSVSREKKESFPLTVTSAQKNPTAFYLCASSTVLAGAYEQYFGPGTRLTVT.

This clonotype was counted ten times or more. The chain has TRBV7-6 and TRBJ2-7; 8 bases agree with TRBD1. The germline gives CDR1 SGHVS, CDR2 FNYEAQ. Trimming at V came to 5 bases and at J to 1 base, leaving 7 bases not matched to a gene. The CDR3 has 15 residues. For the CDR3, the DNA is TGTGCCAGCAGCACAGGGACAGGAGGGTCCTACGAGCAGTACTTC. This sequence encodes CASSTGTGGSYEQYF.

This clonotype was counted at least ten times. The chain carries TRBV3-1 and TRBJ1-4; a weak D match, TRBD1 (6 bases). The CDR3 extends over 14 amino acids. The V gene lost 0 bases and the J gene lost 7 bases, with 9 bases spanning the gap. Germline CDR1 and CDR2: LGHDT and YNNKEL (reference sequence). For the CDR3, the DNA is TGTGCCAGCAGCCAAGACCAGGGGACTGAAAAACTGTTTTTT. Residues: CASSQDQGTEKLFF.

This clonotype was counted ten times or more. The J gene is TRBJ2-7, the V gene TRBV7-2; possible D gene TRBD1, 6 bases. The germline V gene encodes CDR1 SGHTA and CDR2 FQGNSA. The CDR3 consists of 12 residues. Trimming removed 5 bases from V and 7 bases from J, with 12 bases in between. The chain's CDR3 is CASSLNRVEQYF. For the CDR3, the DNA is TGTGCCAGCAGCCTCAACAGGGTGGAGCAGTACTTC.

At least ten counts were recorded for this clonotype. The J gene is TRBJ2-7, the V gene TRBV20-1, with 16 bases matching TRBD2. Germline V lookup: CDR1 DFQATT, CDR2 SNEGSKA (reference sequence). With V trimmed by 4 bases and J by 4 bases, 7 bases remained unmatched. This CDR3 contains 16 residues. CDR3 in DNA: TGCAGTGCTACGCCGGGACTAGCGGGAGGGCCGTACGAGCAGTACTTC. Amino acids: CSATPGLAGGPYEQYF.

This clonotype was seen ten or more times. The gene calls are TRBV19 and TRBJ1-1, with 11 bases that match TRBD1. Germline loops: CDR1 LNHDA, CDR2 SQIVND (reference sequence). J gave up 4 bases and V 5 bases, and 9 bases lay outside the gene matches. The CDR3 consists of 16 residues. The CDR3 loop reads CASSPARDRGFTEAFF. CDR3 bases: TGTGCCAGTAGTCCTGCCCGGGACAGGGGGTTCACTGAAGCTTTCTTT.

The J gene is TRBJ2-5, the V gene TRBV30; TRBD1 matches at 9 bases. The length of the CDR3 is 14 residues. In germline, CDR1 is GTSNPN, CDR2 SVGIG (reference sequence). V dropped 3 bases and J dropped 3; count of bases not matched to a gene: 5. The CDR3: CAWSLGTGKETQYF. As DNA, the CDR3 is TGTGCCTGGAGCCTAGGGACAGGGAAAGAGACCCAGTACTTC.

This clonotype was picked up many times. This chain connects TRBV11-2 to TRBJ2-2, with D possibly being TRBD1 (6 bases). Trimming cost V 3 bases and J 5 bases, with 19 bases left between them. Germline assignment: CDR1 SGHAT and CDR2 FQNNGV. The CDR3 contains 17 residues. The CDR3 region has the DNA TGTGCCAGCAGCTTGATGGGTGGGGGCGGGCCGACCGGGGAGCTGTTTTTT. This encodes CASSLMGGGGPTGELFF.